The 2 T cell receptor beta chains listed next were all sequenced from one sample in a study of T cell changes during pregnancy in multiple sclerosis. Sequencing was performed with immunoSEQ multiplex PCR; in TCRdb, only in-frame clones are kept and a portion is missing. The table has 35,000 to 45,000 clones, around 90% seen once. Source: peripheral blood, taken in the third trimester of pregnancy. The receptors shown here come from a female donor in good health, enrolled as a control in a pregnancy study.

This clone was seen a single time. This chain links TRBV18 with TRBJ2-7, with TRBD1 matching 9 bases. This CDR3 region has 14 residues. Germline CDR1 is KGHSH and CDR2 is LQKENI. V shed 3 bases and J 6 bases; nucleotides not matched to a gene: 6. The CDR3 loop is CASSPRTGVGEQYF. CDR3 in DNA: TGTGCCAGCTCACCGCGGACAGGGGTTGGCGAGCAGTACTTC. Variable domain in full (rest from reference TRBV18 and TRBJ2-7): NAGVMQNPRHLVRRRGQEARLRCSPMKGHSHVYWYRQLPEEGLKFMVYLQKENIIDESGMPKERFSAEFPKEGPSILRIQQVVRGDSAAYFCASSPRTGVGEQYFGPGTRLTVT.

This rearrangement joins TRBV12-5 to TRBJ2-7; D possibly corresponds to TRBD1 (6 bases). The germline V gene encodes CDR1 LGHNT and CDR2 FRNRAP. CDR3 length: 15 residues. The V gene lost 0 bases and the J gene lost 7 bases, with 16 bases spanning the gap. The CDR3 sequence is CASGLVLRGSGEQYF. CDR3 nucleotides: TGTGCTAGTGGTTTGGTACTAAGGGGGTCGGGAGAGCAGTACTTC.